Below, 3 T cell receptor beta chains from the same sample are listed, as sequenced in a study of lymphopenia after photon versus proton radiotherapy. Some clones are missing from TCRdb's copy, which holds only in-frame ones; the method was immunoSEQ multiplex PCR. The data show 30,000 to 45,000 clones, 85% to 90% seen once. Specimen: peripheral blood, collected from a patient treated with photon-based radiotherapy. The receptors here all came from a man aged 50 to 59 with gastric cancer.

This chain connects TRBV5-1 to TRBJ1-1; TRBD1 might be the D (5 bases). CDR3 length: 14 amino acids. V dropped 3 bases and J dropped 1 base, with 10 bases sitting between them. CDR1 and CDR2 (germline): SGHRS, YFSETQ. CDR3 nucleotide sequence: TGCGCCAGCAGCTCGGGACCCCCGAACACTGAAGCTTTCTTT. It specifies CASSSGPPNTEAFF. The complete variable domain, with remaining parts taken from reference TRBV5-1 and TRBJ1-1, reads KAGVTQTPRYLIKTRGQQVTLSCSPISGHRSVSWYQQTPGQGLQFLFEYFSETQRNKGNFPGRFSGRQFSNSRSEMNVSTLELGDSALYLCASSSGPPNTEAFFGQGTRLTVV.

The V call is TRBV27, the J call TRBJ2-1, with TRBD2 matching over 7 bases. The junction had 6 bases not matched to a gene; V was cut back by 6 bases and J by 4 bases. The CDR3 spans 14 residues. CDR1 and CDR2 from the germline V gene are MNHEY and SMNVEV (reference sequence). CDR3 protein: CASSPSGFYNEQFF. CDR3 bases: TGTGCCAGCAGCCCTAGCGGATTTTACAATGAGCAGTTCTTC.

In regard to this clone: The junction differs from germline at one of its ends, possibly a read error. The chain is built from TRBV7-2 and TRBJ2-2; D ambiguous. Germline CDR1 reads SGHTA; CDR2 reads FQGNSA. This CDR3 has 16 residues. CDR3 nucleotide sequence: TGCGCCAGCAGCTTCCTCGCCCGACAGAACACCGGGGAGCTGTTTTTT. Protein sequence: CASSFLARQNTGELFF. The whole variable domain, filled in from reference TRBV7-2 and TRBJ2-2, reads GAGVSQSPSNKVTEKGKDVELRCDPISGHTALYWYRQSLGQGLEFLIYFQGNSAPDKSGLPSDRFSAERTGGSVSTLTIQRTQQEDSAVYLCASSFLARQNTGELFFGEGSRLTVL.